Shown below are 26 T cell receptor beta chains from a single sample sequenced in a study of blood T cell repertoires in COVID-19. This table comes from immunoSEQ multiplex PCR, and its TCRdb copy is limited to in-frame clones, with some not included. The data contain just over 300,000 clones, 70% to 90% of them singletons. Sequencing was done on a sample of PBMCs or T cells enriched from blood (not recorded which). The receptors were sampled from a man aged 30-40 years who had recovered from COVID-19.

The chain has TRBV2 and TRBJ1-2; a possible D gene is TRBD1 (6 bases). Trimming removed 3 bases at V and 3 bases at J, with 8 bases between. The CDR3 loop spans 13 amino acids. From germline, CDR1 is SNHLY and CDR2 FYNNEI. CDR3 bases: TGTGCCAGCAGTGAGACAGGCGACTATGGCTACACCTTC. The encoded protein is CASSETGDYGYTF.

This chain links TRBV5-1 with TRBJ2-6; D ambiguous. The CDR3 length is 14 residues. Trimming removed 6 bases at V and 4 bases at J, with 11 bases between. Germline CDR1 SGHRS, CDR2 YFSETQ. The chain's CDR3 is CASTSRFGANVLTF. The CDR3 coding sequence is TGCGCCAGCACTTCGCGGTTCGGGGCCAACGTCCTGACTTTC. The full variable domain, rest sourced from reference TRBV5-1 and TRBJ2-6, is KAGVTQTPRYLIKTRGQQVTLSCSPISGHRSVSWYQQTPGQGLQFLFEYFSETQRNKGNFPGRFSGRQFSNSRSEMNVSTLELGDSALYLCASTSRFGANVLTFGAGSRLTVL.

This clone is a singleton in its sample. The V and J genes are TRBV19 and TRBJ2-5; 10 nucleotides line up with TRBD1. Germline V CDR1 and CDR2: LNHDA, SQIVND (reference sequence). The CDR3 totals 15 residues. The ends lost 3 bases at V and 3 bases at J; junction bases unmatched: 4. The CDR3 loop reads CASSITGTGEETQYF. DNA of the CDR3: TGTGCCAGTAGTATCACCGGGACAGGGGAAGAGACCCAGTACTTC.

V usage is TRBV24-1 and J usage is TRBJ1-2; 10 bases are shared with TRBD1. The CDR3 totals 13 residues. The ends lost 4 bases at V and 8 bases at J; junction bases unmatched: 3. Germline CDR1 reads KGHDR; CDR2 reads SFDVKD. CDR3 in DNA: TGTGCCACCAGTGAGACAGGGGGCCAGGGCTACACCTTC. As protein: CATSETGGQGYTF.

This clone was seen a few times. The rearrangement uses TRBV7-2 and TRBJ2-1; D possibly corresponds to TRBD2 (7 bases). The CDR3 extends over 15 amino acids. From germline, CDR1 is SGHTA and CDR2 FQGNSA. V was clipped by 4 bases and J by 6 bases, with 16 bases between them. CDR3 sequence reads: CASSWRLRGGNEQFF. The CDR3 bases are TGTGCCAGCAGCTGGAGGCTAAGGGGGGGCAATGAGCAGTTCTTC.

The chain links TRBV6-5 to TRBJ2-3, with 12 bases identical to TRBD2. The CDR3 covers 14 residues. Germline CDR1 is MNHEY and CDR2 is SVGAGI. The V and J ends lost 8 bases and 7 bases, in that order; junction bases with no gene match: 7. The CDR3 region has the DNA TGTGCCAGCGGACTAGCGGGGAGAACAAATACGCAGTATTTT. It codes for CASGLAGRTNTQYF.

The chain recombines TRBV4-3 with TRBJ2-7; 8 nucleotides match TRBD1. In germline, CDR1 is LGHNA, CDR2 YSLEER. This CDR3 spans 13 amino acids. With 5 bases clipped from V and 5 bases from J, the junction kept 5 bases outside the gene matches. The CDR3 sequence is CASSTWTGNEQYF. CDR3 DNA sequence: TGCGCCAGCAGCACCTGGACAGGGAACGAGCAGTACTTC.

The rearrangement uses TRBV29-1 and TRBJ1-2; D possibly corresponds to TRBD1 (5 bases). CDR3 length: 12 residues. Trimming left V 7 bases short and J 8 bases short, with 17 bases between. Germline CDR1 reads SQVTM; CDR2 reads ANQGSEA. In DNA form, the CDR3 reads TGCAGCGCCACCGACAGATATATGGGCTACACCTTC. This sequence encodes CSATDRYMGYTF.

This clone was observed once. The rearrangement uses TRBV6-2 or TRBV6-3 and TRBJ1-6; D may be TRBD1 (5 bases). This CDR3 contains 15 residues. The V and J ends lost 0 bases and 3 bases respectively, with 6 bases between them. CDR1 MNHEY and CDR2 SVGEGT come from the germline V gene. CDR3 sequence (DNA): TGTGCCAGCAGTTACTCAGGGGACTATAATTCACCCCTCCACTTT. Its protein is CASSYSGDYNSPLHF.

This clone has just a few counts. This chain connects TRBV11-1 to TRBJ2-3, with a tentative D call TRBD1 (6 bases). Germline CDR1 and CDR2: SGHAT and FQDESV (reference sequence). V lost 4 bases and J lost 2, with 10 bases in between. CDR3 length: 14 residues. The CDR3 nucleotides are TGTGCCAGCAGCTACGACAGGTTCACAGATACGCAGTATTTT. It codes for CASSYDRFTDTQYF.

This sequence joins TRBV12-2 and TRBJ1-1. TRBV12-2 is flagged as a pseudogene. This CDR3 spans 12 amino acids. The CDR3 nucleotides read TGTGCAAGTTCCCCGGGGTTGGATGAAGCTTTCTTT. Translation gives CASSPGLDEAFF.

CDR3 nucleotide sequence: TGTGCCAGCAGTTTTGGGCAACTCGAGCAGTACTTC. Amino acids: CASSFGQLEQYF. The chain recombines TRBV12-3 or TRBV12-4 with TRBJ2-7; D call uncertain. The CDR3 is 12 residues long. Trimming shortened V by 3 bases and J by 6 bases, and 9 bases separated the two germline ends.

V gene TRBV9 combines with J gene TRBJ1-2; 8 positions agree with TRBD1. The J segment lost 5 bases and the V segment lost 0 bases, leaving 0 bases of the junction unmatched. The CDR3 has 13 amino acids. The germline V gene encodes CDR1 SGDLS and CDR2 YYNGEE. This CDR3 reads CASSVGQGYGYTF. The CDR3 region has the DNA TGTGCCAGCAGCGTAGGACAGGGGTATGGCTACACCTTC.

Concerning this clone itself: This sample includes further DNA sequences coding for the same CDR3. This chain connects TRBV27 to TRBJ2-2; no clear D. V was trimmed by 3 bases and J by 3 bases, leaving 5 bases between them. CDR1 is MNHEY, CDR2 SMNVEV, per germline (reference sequence). There are 13 residues in the CDR3. The DNA for the CDR3 is TGTGCCAGCAGTTTGGGCTACACCGGGGAGCTGTTTTTT. Encoded protein: CASSLGYTGELFF.

The chain employs TRBV2 and TRBJ1-3; D is ambiguous. The length of the CDR3 is 13 residues. Per the germline V gene, CDR1 is SNHLY and CDR2 is FYNNEI. The germline V and J ends were trimmed by 5 bases and 2 bases, with 7 bases remaining between them. Written as DNA, the CDR3 is TGTGCCAGCAGTTATCGAGCTGGAAACACCATATATTTT. It yields the protein CASSYRAGNTIYF.

The chain uses TRBV27 and TRBJ2-3; 9 nucleotides agree with TRBD2. Germline CDR1 and CDR2: MNHEY and SMNVEV (reference sequence). The ends lost 5 bases at V and 2 bases at J; junction bases unmatched: 5. This CDR3 region has 15 residues. CDR3 sequence: CASSPTSGYTDTQYF. The CDR3 nucleotides read TGTGCCAGCAGTCCGACTAGCGGATACACAGATACGCAGTATTTT.

V usage is TRBV5-4 and J usage is TRBJ2-2, with 11 bases that match TRBD2. CDR1 is SGHNT, CDR2 YYREEE, per germline (reference sequence). The J segment lost 1 base and the V segment lost 0 bases, leaving 8 bases of the junction unmatched. The CDR3 is 19 residues long. The CDR3 DNA is TGTGCCAGCAGCTTGGTCCTGCTAGCGGGGGGCAAGAACACCGGGGAGCTGTTTTTT. It yields the protein CASSLVLLAGGKNTGELFF.

The chain is built from TRBV4-2 and TRBJ2-7, with a possible D match to TRBD2 (6 bases). The germline gives CDR1 LGHNA, CDR2 YNFKEQ. This CDR3 spans 17 amino acids. Trimming pared 0 bases from V and 6 bases from J, leaving 21 bases between. The CDR3 sequence is CASSQERGASAGGEQYF. The DNA for the CDR3 is TGTGCCAGCAGCCAAGAAAGGGGCGCTAGCGCGGGTGGCGAGCAGTACTTC.

This chain uses TRBV10-3 with TRBJ1-6, with a possible D match to TRBD1 (5 bases). The CDR3 loop spans 15 amino acids. The V and J ends lost 0 bases and 7 bases respectively, with 10 bases between them. CDR1 is ENHRY and CDR2 is SYGVKD in the germline V gene. CDR3: CAISESRGSNSPLHF. The CDR3, as DNA: TGTGCCATCAGTGAGTCTAGGGGTTCGAATTCACCCCTCCACTTT.

The rearrangement uses TRBV19 and TRBJ2-2; possible D gene TRBD2, 5 bases. The V gene's germline CDR1 is LNHDA and CDR2 SQIVND (reference sequence). The CDR3 consists of 14 residues. The CDR3 spells CATKAGPNTGELFF. Here the CDR3 DNA reads TGTGCTACAAAGGCGGGCCCGAACACCGGGGAGCTGTTTTTT.

The chain links TRBV11-1 to TRBJ2-7, with 7 bases lining up with TRBD1. Germline V CDR1 and CDR2: SGHAT, FQDESV (reference sequence). This CDR3 has 14 residues. The V segment lost 5 bases and the J segment 0 bases; nucleotides outside the gene matches: 4. The DNA of the CDR3 is TGTGCCAGCAGCCGAGGGACAGTCTCCTACGAGCAGTACTTC. Protein: CASSRGTVSYEQYF.

This clone was counted a single time. V is TRBV2 and J is TRBJ1-2, with TRBD1 matching 8 bases. CDR1 is SNHLY, CDR2 FYNNEI, per germline. The ends lost 7 bases at V and 8 bases at J; junction bases unmatched: 15. This CDR3 region has 15 residues. The CDR3 bases are TGTGCCAGCACCAAGGGGACAGGTGGCCTTGGAGGCTACACCTTC. Its translation: CASTKGTGGLGGYTF.

The CDR3 protein is CASSLQGPYGYTF. CDR3 nucleotide sequence: TGTGCCAGCAGCTTACAGGGGCCCTATGGCTACACCTTC. V gene TRBV7-9 combines with J gene TRBJ1-2; weak D call: TRBD1 (6 bases). The germline V and J ends were trimmed by 2 bases and 4 bases, with 8 bases remaining between them. Germline lookup yields CDR1 SEHNR and CDR2 FQNEAQ (reference sequence). This CDR3 has 13 amino acids.

The J gene is TRBJ1-2, the V gene TRBV25-1, with 10 bases matching TRBD1. V was pared by 5 bases and J by 14 bases, with 11 bases of the junction left unmatched. This CDR3 spans 13 amino acids. Per germline, CDR1 MGHDK and CDR2 SYGVNS. The CDR3 loop reads CASSPTQDRGLTF. The CDR3 DNA is TGTGCCAGCAGTCCCACCCAAGACAGGGGGCTTACCTTC.

This chain uses TRBV30 with TRBJ1-2; a weak D match, TRBD1 (5 bases). This CDR3 contains 15 residues. V was pared by 4 bases and J by 4 bases, with 19 bases between. Looked up from germline, CDR1 is GTSNPN and CDR2 is SVGIG (reference sequence). Written as DNA, the CDR3 is TGTGCCTGGACCCTGGGGGGAATCGGGAGCTATGGCTACACCTTC. Its translation is CAWTLGGIGSYGYTF.

This chain uses TRBV29-1 with TRBJ2-1; 10 bases agree with TRBD2. V trimming: 4 bases; J trimming: 8 bases; junction bases outside the gene matches: 5. Per germline, CDR1 SQVTM and CDR2 ANQGSEA. The CDR3 loop spans 13 amino acids. The CDR3 DNA follows: TGCAGCGTTGTCAGCGGGGGGGCCTATGAGCAGTTCTTC. Protein sequence: CSVVSGGAYEQFF.